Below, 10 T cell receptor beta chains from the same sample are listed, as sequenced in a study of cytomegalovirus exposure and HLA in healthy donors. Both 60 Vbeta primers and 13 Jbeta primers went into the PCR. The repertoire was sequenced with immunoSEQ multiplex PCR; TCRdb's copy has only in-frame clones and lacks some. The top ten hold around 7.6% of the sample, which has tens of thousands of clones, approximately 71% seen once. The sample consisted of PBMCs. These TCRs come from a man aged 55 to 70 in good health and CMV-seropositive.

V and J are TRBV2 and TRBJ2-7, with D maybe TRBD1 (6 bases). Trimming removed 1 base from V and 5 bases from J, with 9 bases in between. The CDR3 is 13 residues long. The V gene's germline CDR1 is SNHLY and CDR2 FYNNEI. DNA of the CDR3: TGTGCCAGCAGTGAAGGGACAGCGGACGAGCAGTACTTC. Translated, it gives CASSEGTADEQYF.

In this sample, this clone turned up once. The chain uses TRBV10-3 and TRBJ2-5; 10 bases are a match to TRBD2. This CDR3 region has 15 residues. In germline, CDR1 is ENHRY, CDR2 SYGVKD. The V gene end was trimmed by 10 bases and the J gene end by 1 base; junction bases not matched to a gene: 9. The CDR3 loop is CATNGLADTQETQYF. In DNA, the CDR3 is TGTGCCACCAACGGACTAGCGGATACCCAAGAGACCCAGTACTTC.

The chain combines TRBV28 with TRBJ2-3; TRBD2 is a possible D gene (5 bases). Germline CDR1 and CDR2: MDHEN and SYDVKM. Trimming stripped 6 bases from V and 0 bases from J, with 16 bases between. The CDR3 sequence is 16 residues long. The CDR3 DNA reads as TGTGCCAGCAGGGGCTCGGGCGGGTTTAGCACAGATACGCAGTATTTT. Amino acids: CASRGSGGFSTDTQYF.

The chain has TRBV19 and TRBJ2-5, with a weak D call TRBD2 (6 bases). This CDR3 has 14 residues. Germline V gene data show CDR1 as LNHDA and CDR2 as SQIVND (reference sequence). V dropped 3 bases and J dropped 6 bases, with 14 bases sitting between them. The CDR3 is CASSMGRGGQTQYF. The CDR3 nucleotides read TGTGCCAGTAGTATGGGACGGGGAGGTCAGACCCAGTACTTC. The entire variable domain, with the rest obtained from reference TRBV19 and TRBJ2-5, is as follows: DGGITQSPKYLFRKEGQNVTLSCEQNLNHDAMYWYRQDPGQGLRLIYYSQIVNDFQKGDIAEGYSVSREKKESFPLTVTSAQKNPTAFYLCASSMGRGGQTQYFGPGTRLLVL.

The CDR3 DNA reads as TGTGCCATCAGATCACAGGGTGAAGCATCCTACGAGCAGTACTTC. This encodes CAIRSQGEASYEQYF. The chain links TRBV10-3 to TRBJ2-7; a weak D match, TRBD1 (6 bases). The germline V and J ends were trimmed by 6 bases and 1 base, with 16 bases remaining between them. The CDR3 has 15 residues. In germline, CDR1 is ENHRY, CDR2 SYGVKD.

CDR3 sequence: CASSTSGGTDTQYF. CDR3 bases: TGTGCCAGCTCGACTAGCGGGGGCACAGATACGCAGTATTTT. The chain uses TRBV6-4 and TRBJ2-3, with 11 positions matching TRBD2. The V segment lost 8 bases and the J segment 1 base; nucleotides outside the gene matches: 2. The length of the CDR3 is 14 residues. Per germline, CDR1 MRHNA and CDR2 SNTAGT.

The CDR3 spells CASSGGEVAPLHF. The DNA for the CDR3 is TGTGCCAGCAGTGGGGGGGAGGTTGCACCCCTCCACTTT. The rearrangement joins TRBV2 to TRBJ1-6; D is perhaps TRBD1 (5 bases). Germline V gene data show CDR1 as SNHLY and CDR2 as FYNNEI. The CDR3 consists of 13 residues. The germline V and J ends were trimmed by 4 bases and 11 bases, with 12 bases remaining between them.

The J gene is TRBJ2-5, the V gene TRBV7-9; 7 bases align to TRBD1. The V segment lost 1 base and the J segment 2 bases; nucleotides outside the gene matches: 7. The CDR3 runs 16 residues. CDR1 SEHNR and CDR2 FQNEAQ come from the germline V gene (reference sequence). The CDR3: CASSLGGTEIQETQYF. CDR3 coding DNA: TGTGCCAGCAGCTTAGGAGGGACAGAGATACAAGAGACCCAGTACTTC.

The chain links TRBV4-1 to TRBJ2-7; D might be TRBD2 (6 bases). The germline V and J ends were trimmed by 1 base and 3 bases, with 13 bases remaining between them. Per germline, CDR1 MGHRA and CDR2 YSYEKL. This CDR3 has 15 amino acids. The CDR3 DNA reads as TGCGCCAGCAGCCAAGGTGGGGGGACCTACTACGAGCAGTACTTC. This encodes CASSQGGGTYYEQYF.

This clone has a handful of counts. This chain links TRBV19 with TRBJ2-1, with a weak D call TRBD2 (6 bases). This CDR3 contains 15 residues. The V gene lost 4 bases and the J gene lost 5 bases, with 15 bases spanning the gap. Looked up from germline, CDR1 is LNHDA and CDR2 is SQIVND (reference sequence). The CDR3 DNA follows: TGTGCCAGTAGTAAGCGAGGACTATTTAACAATGAGCAGTTCTTC. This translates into CASSKRGLFNNEQFF.